This T cell receptor (delta chain) comes out of a study of γδ T cells in repeated Plasmodium falciparum infection. Across the study: The natural-infection arm compared Malian children under seasonal malaria with matched Australian children. General study results and limits: Compared with Australian children, Malian Vdelta2-negative repertoires seemed more clonal, less diverse, less shared.

Gammadelta T cells were flow-sorted from PBMC into Vgamma9/Vdelta2+ and Vdelta2-negative populations for bulk analysis. TCRdb made new clone calls on the multiplex PCR reads using CATT. The sample includes tens of thousands of delta-chain clones, 0.8% to 1% seen only once; the top ten take nearly 10%. Concerning this clone itself: Its antigen is as yet unknown. The mismatch at residue 6 between this DNA's translation and the TCRdb protein of a much larger clone likely reflects a read error; the protein shown is translated from the DNA.

CDR3 length: 18 residues. CDR1 and CDR2 (germline): GEAIGNYY, EKD. The V and J ends lost 0 bases and 3 bases, in that order; junction bases with no gene match: 13. This chain connects TRDV2 to TRDJ1; 9 bases line up with TRDD3. The J gene, not given by TCRdb, was assigned here from a germline match of the nucleotide sequence. This receptor was obtained from a pool of human donors (malaria-infected and uninfected, not separated). Sequencing input: gamma-delta T cells from blood. The CDR3 DNA follows: TGTGCCTGTGACACCCGCGGGGATACGCTTCCCGTCGCCGATAAACTCATCTTT. The encoded protein is CACDTRGDTLPVADKLIF.